Sequencing of this TCR beta chain was carried out in a study of T-cell reconstitution after alpha-beta-depleted transplantation in children. Overall study findings and caveats: Recipient T cells and thymic progenitors that survived were the source of the high TCRbeta diversity seen at day 60 in some patients. It was newly produced T cells that mostly accounted for T-cell counts and diversity one year after transplant. Alpha-beta T cells about two months after transplant reportedly derived from several hundred expanded graft clones.

In regard to this clonotype: Antigen: not known.

Preparation of the TCRbeta library used unique molecular identifiers. TCRdb reprocessed the PCR reads via MiXCR and lists one record per CDR3 protein. The sample lists some 6,700 distinct CDR3 sequences; 16% were seen once. The V segment lost 0 bases and the J segment 3 bases; nucleotides outside the gene matches: 12. The CDR3 contains 19 residues. The germline CDR1 and CDR2 sequences are MNHEY and SMNVEV (reference sequence). The chain has TRBV27 and TRBJ2-7; 12 positions match TRBD1. This receptor was obtained from a boy aged 2 to 10 with acute lymphoblastic leukemia, due to receive a stem cell transplant. Sequencing was performed on PBMCs, taken before TCRalphabeta/CD19-depleted stem cell transplant. The CDR3 region is CASSLSIGTGGALFYEQYF. For the CDR3, the DNA is TGTGCCAGCAGTTTATCGATCGGGACAGGGGGCGCATTATTCTACGAGCAGTACTTC.